This T cell receptor beta chain originates from a study of radiotherapy plus CTLA-4 blockade in lung cancer. Points from the study as a whole: Blood TCR clones of tumor origin expanded after radiotherapy plus ipilimumab.

Germline V gene sequence: CDR1 SGHTA, CDR2 FQGTGA. This CDR3 has 16 residues. Trimming took 3 bases from V and 5 from J; bases not matched to a gene: 5. Chemo-refractory metastatic non-small-cell lung cancer patients underwent focal radiation alongside CTLA-4 blockade with ipilimumab. Sequencing used immunoSEQ multiplex PCR; TCRdb keeps in-frame clones, though not all of them. The sample has around 70,000 clones, under 85% seen once. On this clone itself: Its antigen is not known. The same CDR3 also results from other DNA sequences found in this sample.

This TCR came from a human donor with non-small cell lung cancer who had a partial response to radiotherapy plus ipilimumab. The chain has TRBV7-3 and TRBJ2-2; 11 nucleotides line up with TRBD2. Sequencing used peripheral blood, obtained from a patient treated with radiotherapy plus ipilimumab. In DNA, the CDR3 is TGTGCCAGCAGCTTGGGGCTAGCGGGAGGTACCGGGGAGCTGTTTTTT. The encoded protein is CASSLGLAGGTGELFF.